This T cell receptor beta chain stems from a study of Ad26.COV2.S vaccination and SARS-CoV-2 variants. Here immunoSEQ multiplex PCR was the method, and the copy in TCRdb shows in-frame clones only, minus some. The table lists more than 300,000 clones, over 80% of them singletons, with 2% to 2.5% in the top ten. Treatment here: approximately 18 received Ad26.COV2.S at low or high dose, single or two shots; several received placebo; per-sample allocation not given. Sample collection was performed on day 63 after the first vaccine or placebo injection. V shed 9 bases and J shed 6 bases, with 9 bases lying between them. The CDR3 covers 11 residues. The germline CDR1 and CDR2 sequences are SNHLY and FYNNEI.

The receptor's source is a person between 18 and 59 years old who received the Ad26.COV2.S COVID-19 vaccine or a placebo. V usage is TRBV2 and J usage is TRBJ2-1; D is ambiguous. This specimen was peripheral blood, taken in a trial of Ad26.COV2.S vaccine versus placebo. The DNA of the CDR3 is TGTGCCAGTCAGGACCTCAATGAGCAGTTCTTC. Translating it yields CASQDLNEQFF.